The 7 T cell receptor beta chains below come from one sample, sequenced in a study of vaccination effects on CD4 cells after COVID-19 (dated by TCRdb to the early 2020s). The library was made by the immunoSEQ multiplex PCR assay. TCRdb obtained this table from immuneACCESS and retained in-frame rearrangements with V and J assigned. These tables miss some clones; where compared with another copy, unresolved V genes account for less than half of the shortfall, and the remainder is unexplained. The sample table shows tens of thousands of clones, and approximately 82% are seen once. The ten largest clones add up to roughly 1.2% of the sample. These receptors have no identified antigens. The ViraFEST assay stimulated PBMC with viral peptide pools and then used TCR sequencing to identify antigen-specific CD4+ T cell clonotypes by expansion. After 10 days of culture, CD4+ T cells were isolated with the EasySep CD4+ T cell isolation kit. Each participant got two doses of an mRNA SARS-CoV-2 vaccine, either BNT162b2 or mRNA-1273.

The sequencing here drew on CD4+ T cells from PBMCs cultured with HCoV-229E spike peptides, taken after COVID-19 vaccination. According to the study, the label for this sample's cell subset or site signals: HCoV-229E spike overlapping peptide pool stimulation. The source of these receptors is a human donor who received a COVID-19 vaccine.

V usage is TRBV5-1 and J usage is TRBJ2-7; TRBD2 agrees at 10 bases. Unmatched junction bases numbered 8, after V lost 4 bases and J lost 1 base. The CDR3 runs 16 residues. Germline V gene data show CDR1 as SGHRS and CDR2 as YFSETQ. CDR3 sequence: CASSRGLARKSYEQYV. The CDR3 coding sequence is TGCGCCAGCAGCCGGGGACTAGCGCGTAAGTCCTACGAGCAGTACGTC.

The V call is TRBV6-6, the J call TRBJ1-1; D is possibly TRBD1 (5 bases). The germline V gene has CDR1 MNHNY and CDR2 SVGAGI (reference sequence). This CDR3 has 14 residues. With 2 bases removed from V and 7 bases from J, the gap between germline ends came to 14 bases. CDR3 amino acids: CASSYGGTAREAFF. CDR3 in DNA: TGTGCCAGCAGTTACGGAGGGACGGCCCGTGAAGCTTTCTTT.

V is TRBV6-5 and J is TRBJ1-2; D gene unclear. Trimming removed 0 bases at V and 2 bases at J, with 10 bases between. Germline CDR1 is MNHEY and CDR2 is SVGAGI. The CDR3 consists of 15 residues. The CDR3 sequence: CASSYSIGSNYGYTF. Written as DNA, the CDR3 is TGTGCCAGCAGTTACTCGATCGGTTCCAACTATGGCTACACCTTC.

V gene TRBV29-1 combines with J gene TRBJ1-2, with 9 bases aligning to TRBD1. V was clipped by 7 bases and J by 4 bases; unmatched bases: 10. The CDR3 sequence is 14 residues long. Germline V CDR1 and CDR2: SQVTM, ANQGSEA. Written as DNA, the CDR3 is TGCAGCGCCCATACAGGGGGCTTCGGCTATGGCTACACCTTC. It yields the protein CSAHTGGFGYGYTF.

This clone was detected a few times. This chain connects TRBV5-6 to TRBJ2-5; D not certain. The CDR3 consists of 11 residues. Germline V gene sequence: CDR1 SGHDT, CDR2 YYEEEE. V gave up 2 bases and J gave up 6 bases, with 5 bases separating them. CDR3 DNA sequence: TGTGCCAGCAGCTTCGAAAAGACCCAGTACTTC. The encoded protein is CASSFEKTQYF. Full variable domain (missing parts from reference TRBV5-6 and TRBJ2-5): DAGVTQSPTHLIKTRGQQVTLRCSPKSGHDTVSWYQQALGQGPQFIFQYYEEEERQRGNFPDRFSGHQFPNYSSELNVNALLLGDSALYLCASSFEKTQYFGPGTRLLVL.

This clone was detected only once. The V gene is TRBV28, the J gene TRBJ1-2; D might be TRBD1 (5 bases). V was cut by 3 bases and J by 8 bases, with 13 bases left in between. This CDR3 comprises 13 residues. The V gene's germline CDR1 is MDHEN and CDR2 SYDVKM. The CDR3: CASSLRQLSGYTF. DNA of the CDR3: TGTGCCAGCAGTTTGAGACAGCTCTCGGGCTACACCTTC.

This clone was seen more than once but under ten times. V usage is TRBV7-3 and J usage is TRBJ2-1; 16 positions match TRBD2. The CDR3 has 18 residues. The germline CDR1 and CDR2 sequences are SGHTA and FQGTGA. With V trimmed by 2 bases and J by 7 bases, 8 bases remained unmatched. Written as DNA, the CDR3 is TGTGCCAGCAGCTTAGGGGGGACTAGCGGGGGGGCCGGGAATGAGCAGTTCTTC. This encodes CASSLGGTSGGAGNEQFF.